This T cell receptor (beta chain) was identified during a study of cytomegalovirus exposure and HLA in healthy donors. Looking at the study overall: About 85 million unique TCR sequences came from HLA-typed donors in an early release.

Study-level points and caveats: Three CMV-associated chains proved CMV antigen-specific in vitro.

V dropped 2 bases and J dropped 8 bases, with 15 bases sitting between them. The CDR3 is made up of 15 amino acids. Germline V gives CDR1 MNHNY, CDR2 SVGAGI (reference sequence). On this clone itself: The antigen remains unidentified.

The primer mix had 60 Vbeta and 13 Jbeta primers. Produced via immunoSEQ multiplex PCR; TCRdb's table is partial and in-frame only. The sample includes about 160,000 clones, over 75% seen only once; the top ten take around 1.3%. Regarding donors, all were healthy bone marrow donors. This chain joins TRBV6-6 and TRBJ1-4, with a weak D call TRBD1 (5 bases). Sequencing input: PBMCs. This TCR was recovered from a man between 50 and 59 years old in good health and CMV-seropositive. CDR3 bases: TGTGCCAGCAGTTACGGGGCAGGCCGGGGGGAAAAACTGTTTTTT. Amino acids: CASSYGAGRGEKLFF.